The 23 T cell receptor beta chains presented below share a single source sample, sequenced in a study of blood T cell repertoires in COVID-19. Repertoires were generated with immunoSEQ multiplex PCR, while TCRdb's copy carries only in-frame clones and drops some. The sample lists about 130,000 clones, approximately 89% occurring once. Sequencing used peripheral blood. These receptors were obtained from a woman between 65 and 79 years old with COVID-19, enrolled during active disease.

The rearrangement links TRBV5-1 to TRBJ2-7; D is possibly TRBD1 (5 bases). This CDR3 region has 16 residues. The V gene's germline CDR1 is SGHRS and CDR2 YFSETQ. Trimming stripped 0 bases from V and 0 bases from J, with 13 bases between. CDR3 loop: CASSLDGARISYEQYF. The CDR3 DNA follows: TGCGCCAGCAGCTTGGATGGGGCCCGAATCTCCTACGAGCAGTACTTC.

V usage is TRBV9 and J usage is TRBJ1-5, with D possibly matching TRBD1 (5 bases). Trimming took 4 bases from V and 6 from J, leaving 20 bases between them. The CDR3 is 16 residues long. Germline V gene sequence: CDR1 SGDLS, CDR2 YYNGEE. CDR3 nucleotide sequence: TGTGCCAGCAGCCCAGCTGGGCAGGGCGATGGTCAGCCCCAGCATTTT. Amino acid sequence: CASSPAGQGDGQPQHF.

This chain uses TRBV5-1 with TRBJ1-2, with 8 bases matching TRBD1. With V trimmed by 5 bases and J by 6 bases, 9 bases remained unmatched. The CDR3 contains 14 residues. The germline gives CDR1 SGHRS, CDR2 YFSETQ. The CDR3 DNA sequence: TGCGCCAGCAGTTACAGCAGGGGGCCTGATGGCTACACCTTC. Protein: CASSYSRGPDGYTF.

The rearrangement joins TRBV7-8 to TRBJ2-6; 13 nucleotides agree with TRBD2. Germline values: CDR1 SGHVS, CDR2 FQNEAQ. CDR3 size: 17 residues. After removal of 6 bases from V and 0 bases from J, the junction contained 2 bases not matched to a gene. The CDR3 region is CASRLAGGLSGANVLTF. CDR3 nucleotide sequence: TGTGCCAGCAGACTAGCGGGGGGGCTCTCTGGGGCCAACGTCCTGACTTTC.

The V call is TRBV6-6, the J call TRBJ1-5; 8 bases are a match to TRBD1. This CDR3 is 16 amino acids long. The V segment lost 0 bases and the J segment 3 bases; nucleotides outside the gene matches: 4. CDR1 is MNHNY, CDR2 SVGAGI, per germline (reference sequence). The CDR3 coding sequence is TGTGCCAGCAGTTACTCGTCGACAGGGGTCAATCAGCCCCAGCATTTT. It specifies CASSYSSTGVNQPQHF.

This sequence joins TRBV9 and TRBJ2-7, with a weak D call TRBD2 (5 bases). The V gene's germline CDR1 is SGDLS and CDR2 YYNGEE. The CDR3 extends over 16 amino acids. V lost 4 bases and J lost 0, with 17 bases in between. DNA of the CDR3: TGTGCCAGCAGCCTTCGACCCGGGGAGAACTCCTACGAGCAGTACTTC. Protein sequence: CASSLRPGENSYEQYF.

This sequence joins TRBV7-3 and TRBJ2-3; 8 bases match TRBD1. Germline trimming cut 4 bases from V and 4 bases from J; bases unmatched to any gene: 7. The V gene's germline CDR1 is SGHTA and CDR2 FQGTGA. The CDR3 sequence is 15 residues long. CDR3 DNA: TGTGCCAGCAGCTCCGGGACAGGAGGATCAGATACGCAGTATTTT. This gives the protein CASSSGTGGSDTQYF.

The chain joins TRBV5-6 to TRBJ1-1; D uncertain. The germline V gene encodes CDR1 SGHDT and CDR2 YYEEEE. Trimming left V 2 bases short and J 1 base short, with 12 bases between. The CDR3 is 15 residues long. CDR3 residues: CASSFRGDWNTEAFF. The CDR3 bases are TGTGCCAGCAGCTTCCGAGGAGATTGGAACACTGAAGCTTTCTTT. The variable domain in full, completed from reference TRBV5-6 and TRBJ1-1, reads DAGVTQSPTHLIKTRGQQVTLRCSPKSGHDTVSWYQQALGQGPQFIFQYYEEEERQRGNFPDRFSGHQFPNYSSELNVNALLLGDSALYLCASSFRGDWNTEAFFGQGTRLTVV.

The rearrangement uses TRBV5-1 and TRBJ1-6; a weak D match, TRBD1 (6 bases). Germline CDR1 is SGHRS and CDR2 is YFSETQ. CDR3 length equals 14 residues. Trimming removed 5 bases at V and 2 bases at J, with 8 bases between. CDR3 residues: CASRGTTYNSPLHF. CDR3 nucleotides: TGCGCCAGCAGAGGGACAACCTATAATTCACCCCTCCACTTT.

This clone was recorded a few times. The chain links TRBV14 to TRBJ1-6; a possible D gene is TRBD1 (5 bases). Germline V gene lookup returns CDR1 SGHDN and CDR2 FVKESK. Trimming removed 2 bases from V and 0 bases from J, with 8 bases in between. The CDR3 runs 16 residues. The CDR3 loop is CASSQRGSSYNSPLHF. The CDR3 coding sequence is TGTGCCAGCAGCCAACGGGGGAGCTCCTATAATTCACCCCTCCACTTT.

This chain links TRBV7-5 with TRBJ1-6. TRBV7-5 is deemed a pseudogene. CDR3 length: 13 residues. CDR3 loop: CARSHRLNSPLHF. CDR3 DNA sequence: TGTGCCAGAAGTCATAGACTAAATTCACCCCTCCACTTT.

V and J are TRBV19 and TRBJ2-3, with a possible D match to TRBD2 (6 bases). The CDR3 is made up of 15 amino acids. Trimming shortened V by 4 bases and J by 0 bases, and 11 bases separated the two germline ends. Germline V CDR1 and CDR2: LNHDA, SQIVND (reference sequence). CDR3 sequence (DNA): TGTGCCAGTAGTAACGGGGGAGTGAGCACAGATACGCAGTATTTT. This codes for CASSNGGVSTDTQYF.

This chain connects TRBV18 to TRBJ1-5; 7 bases line up with TRBD1. The CDR3 has 14 amino acids. Germline loops: CDR1 KGHSH, CDR2 LQKENI. Trimming removed 6 bases from V and 6 bases from J; junction bases left unmatched: 8. CDR3 region: CASSPTGVGQPQHF. The DNA of the CDR3 is TGTGCCAGCTCGCCTACAGGGGTCGGTCAGCCCCAGCATTTT.

The J gene is TRBJ2-7, the V gene TRBV18, with TRBD1 identical over 8 bases. CDR3 length: 13 amino acids. V gave up 8 bases and J gave up 6 bases; unmatched junction bases: 9. Germline loops: CDR1 KGHSH, CDR2 LQKENI. CDR3 residues: CASRQGTASEQYF. The CDR3 coding sequence is TGTGCCAGCCGACAGGGGACAGCAAGCGAGCAGTACTTC.

This chain joins TRBV7-2 and TRBJ2-7; tentative D call: TRBD2 (5 bases). Germline V gene sequence: CDR1 SGHTA, CDR2 FQGNSA. V was clipped by 3 bases and J by 4 bases, with 10 bases between them. This CDR3 region has 13 residues. This chain's CDR3 is CASSFPGGYEQYF. In DNA form, the CDR3 reads TGTGCCAGCAGCTTCCCGGGCGGGTACGAGCAGTACTTC.

The genes are TRBV5-8 and TRBJ2-3; TRBD2 aligns across 7 bases. This CDR3 spans 13 amino acids. In germline, CDR1 is SGHTS, CDR2 YDEGEE. V shed 3 bases and J 6 bases; nucleotides not matched to a gene: 4. CDR3 nucleotide sequence: TGTGCCAGCAGCTGGGAGGGCGCCGATACGCAGTATTTT. Translation: CASSWEGADTQYF.

This sequence joins TRBV10-3 and TRBJ2-7; TRBD1 matches at 10 bases. In germline, CDR1 is ENHRY, CDR2 SYGVKD. V shed 6 bases and J 0 bases; nucleotides not matched to a gene: 5. This CDR3 contains 15 residues. CDR3 sequence (DNA): TGTGCCATCAGAGGGACAGGGGTGACCTCCTACGAGCAGTACTTC. Residues: CAIRGTGVTSYEQYF.

V is TRBV28 and J is TRBJ1-6; D is possibly TRBD1 (5 bases). Trimming pared 5 bases from V and 4 bases from J, leaving 12 bases between. The CDR3 length is 15 residues. The germline CDR1 and CDR2 sequences are MDHEN and SYDVKM. CDR3 DNA: TGTGCCAGCAGTAGTGCTACAGGTTATAATTCACCCCTCCACTTT. It encodes CASSSATGYNSPLHF.

DNA of the CDR3: TGCGCCAGCAGTCCAGGGGCGCTCACAGATACGCAGTATTTT. This encodes CASSPGALTDTQYF. This sequence joins TRBV5-1 and TRBJ2-3, with a tentative D call TRBD1 (6 bases). Germline V gene data show CDR1 as SGHRS and CDR2 as YFSETQ. Trimming removed 5 bases from V and 2 bases from J, with 12 bases in between. CDR3 length equals 14 residues.

This clone was observed a few times. The rearrangement uses TRBV30 and TRBJ1-1; no clear D. Trimming cost V 2 bases and J 2 bases, with 9 bases left between them. The CDR3 totals 13 residues. Germline V CDR1 and CDR2: GTSNPN, SVGIG (reference sequence). This chain's CDR3 is CAWSLTANTEAFF. The CDR3 DNA sequence: TGTGCCTGGAGTCTCACAGCAAACACTGAAGCTTTCTTT. The whole variable domain, filled in from reference TRBV30 and TRBJ1-1, reads SQTIHQWPATLVQPVGSPLSLECTVEGTSNPNLYWYRQAAGRGLQLLFYSVGIGQISSEVPQNLSASRPQDRQFILSSKKLLLSDSGFYLCAWSLTANTEAFFGQGTRLTVV.

The rearrangement uses TRBV11-2 and TRBJ1-1; D is possibly TRBD1 (6 bases). Germline V gene sequence: CDR1 SGHAT, CDR2 FQNNGV. The CDR3 sequence is 15 residues long. V was pared by 1 base and J by 0 bases, with 9 bases between. The CDR3, as DNA: TGTGCCAGCAGCTTAGGAGCAGGGGTGAACACTGAAGCTTTCTTT. This translates into CASSLGAGVNTEAFF. The full variable domain, with the rest looked up from reference TRBV11-2 and TRBJ1-1, is EAGVAQSPRYKIIEKRQSVAFWCNPISGHATLYWYQQILGQGPKLLIQFQNNGVVDDSQLPKDRFSAERLKGVDSTLKIQPAKLEDSAVYLCASSLGAGVNTEAFFGQGTRLTVV.

The genes are TRBV4-2 and TRBJ2-2; D is unclear. This CDR3 is built from 13 residues. Trimming removed 1 base at V and 6 bases at J, with 6 bases between. From germline, CDR1 is LGHNA and CDR2 YNFKEQ. CDR3: CASSQAPAGELFF. The DNA for the CDR3 is TGTGCCAGCAGCCAAGCCCCCGCCGGGGAGCTGTTTTTT.

The chain joins TRBV19 to TRBJ2-1, with 8 bases that match TRBD2. The CDR3 has 15 amino acids. The V gene's germline CDR1 is LNHDA and CDR2 SQIVND (reference sequence). J was trimmed by 9 bases and V by 5 bases; bases with no gene match: 12. The CDR3 DNA sequence: TGTGCCAGTAGTTCGTGGACTAGCCGAGACGCTGAGCAGTTCTTC. This gives the protein CASSSWTSRDAEQFF.